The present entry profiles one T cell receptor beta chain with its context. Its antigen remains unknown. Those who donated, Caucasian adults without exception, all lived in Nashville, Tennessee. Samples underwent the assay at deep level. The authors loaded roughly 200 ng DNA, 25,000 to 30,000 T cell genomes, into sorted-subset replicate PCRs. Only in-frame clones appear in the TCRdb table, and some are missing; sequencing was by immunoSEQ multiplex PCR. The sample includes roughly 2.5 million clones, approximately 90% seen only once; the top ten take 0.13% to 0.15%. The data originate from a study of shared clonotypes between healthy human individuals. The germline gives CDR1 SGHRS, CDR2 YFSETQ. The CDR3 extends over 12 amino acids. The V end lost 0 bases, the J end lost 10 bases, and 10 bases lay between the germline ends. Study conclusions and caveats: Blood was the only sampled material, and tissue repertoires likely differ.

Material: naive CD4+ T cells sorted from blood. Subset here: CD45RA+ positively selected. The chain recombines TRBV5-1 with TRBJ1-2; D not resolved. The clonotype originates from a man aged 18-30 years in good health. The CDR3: CASSLVSGNYTF. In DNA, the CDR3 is TGCGCCAGCAGCTTGGTTTCGGGTAACTACACCTTC. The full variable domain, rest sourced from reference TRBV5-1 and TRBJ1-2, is KAGVTQTPRYLIKTRGQQVTLSCSPISGHRSVSWYQQTPGQGLQFLFEYFSETQRNKGNFPGRFSGRQFSNSRSEMNVSTLELGDSALYLCASSLVSGNYTFGSGTRLTVV.